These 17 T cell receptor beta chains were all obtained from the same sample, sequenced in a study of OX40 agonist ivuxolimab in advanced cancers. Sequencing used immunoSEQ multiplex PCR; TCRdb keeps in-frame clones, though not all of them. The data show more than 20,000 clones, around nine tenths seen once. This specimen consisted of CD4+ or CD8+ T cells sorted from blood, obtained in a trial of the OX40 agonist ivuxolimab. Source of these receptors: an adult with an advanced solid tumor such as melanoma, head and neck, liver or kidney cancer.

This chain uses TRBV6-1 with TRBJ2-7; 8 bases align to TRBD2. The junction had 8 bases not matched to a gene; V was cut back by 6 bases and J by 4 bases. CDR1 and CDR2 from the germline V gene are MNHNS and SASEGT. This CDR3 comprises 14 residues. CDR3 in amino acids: CASRDSSGIYEQYF. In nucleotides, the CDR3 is TGTGCCAGCAGGGACAGTAGCGGGATATACGAGCAGTACTTC.

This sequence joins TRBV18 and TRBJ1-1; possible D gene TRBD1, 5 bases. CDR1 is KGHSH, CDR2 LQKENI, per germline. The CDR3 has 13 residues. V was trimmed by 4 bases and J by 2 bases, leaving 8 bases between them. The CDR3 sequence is CASSRGVNTEAFF. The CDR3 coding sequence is TGTGCCAGCTCACGGGGCGTAAACACTGAAGCTTTCTTT.

CDR3: CASSYGYQETQYF. CDR3 DNA: TGTGCCAGCAGCTATGGGTATCAAGAGACCCAGTACTTC. The chain carries TRBV28 and TRBJ2-5; D unresolved. This CDR3 region has 13 residues. The V gene's germline CDR1 is MDHEN and CDR2 SYDVKM. V was pared by 6 bases and J by 2 bases, with 10 bases between. Combining the CDR3 with reference TRBV28 and TRBJ2-5 gives the whole variable domain DVKVTQSSRYLVKRTGEKVFLECVQDMDHENMFWYRQDPGLGLRLIYFSYDVKMKEKGDIPEGYSVSREKKERFSLILESASTNQTSMYLCASSYGYQETQYFGPGTRLLVL.

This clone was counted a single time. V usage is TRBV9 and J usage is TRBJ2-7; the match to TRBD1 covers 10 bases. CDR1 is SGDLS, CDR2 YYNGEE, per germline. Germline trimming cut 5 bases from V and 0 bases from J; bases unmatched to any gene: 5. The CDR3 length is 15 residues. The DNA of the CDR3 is TGTGCCAGCAGTATCGGGACAGGGGTCTCCTACGAGCAGTACTTC. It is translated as CASSIGTGVSYEQYF.

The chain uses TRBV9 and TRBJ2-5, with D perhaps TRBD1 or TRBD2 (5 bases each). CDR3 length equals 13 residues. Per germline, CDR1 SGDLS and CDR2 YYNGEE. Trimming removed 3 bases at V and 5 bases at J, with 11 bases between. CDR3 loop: CASSERGDETQYF. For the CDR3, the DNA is TGTGCCAGCAGCGAGAGGGGTGATGAGACCCAGTACTTC.

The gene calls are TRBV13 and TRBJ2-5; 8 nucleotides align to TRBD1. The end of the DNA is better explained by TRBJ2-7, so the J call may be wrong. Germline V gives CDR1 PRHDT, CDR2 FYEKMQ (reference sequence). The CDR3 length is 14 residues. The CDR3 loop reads CASSTTGGIYEQYF. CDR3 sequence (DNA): TGTGCCAGCAGCACTACAGGGGGAATCTACGAGCAGTACTTC.

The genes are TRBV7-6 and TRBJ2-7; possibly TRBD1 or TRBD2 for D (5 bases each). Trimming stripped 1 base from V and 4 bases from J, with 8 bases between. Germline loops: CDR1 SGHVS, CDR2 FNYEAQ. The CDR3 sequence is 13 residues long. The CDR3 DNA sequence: TGTGCCAGCAGCTTAGGGGACGGTTACGAGCAGTACTTC. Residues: CASSLGDGYEQYF.

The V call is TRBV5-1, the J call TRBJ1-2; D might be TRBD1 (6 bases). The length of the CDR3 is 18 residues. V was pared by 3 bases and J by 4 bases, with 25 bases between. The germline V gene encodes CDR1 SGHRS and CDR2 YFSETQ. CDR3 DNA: TGCGCCAGCAGCTCCAGCCCGCTTAGGACAGACAATATCTATGGCTACACCTTC. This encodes CASSSSPLRTDNIYGYTF.

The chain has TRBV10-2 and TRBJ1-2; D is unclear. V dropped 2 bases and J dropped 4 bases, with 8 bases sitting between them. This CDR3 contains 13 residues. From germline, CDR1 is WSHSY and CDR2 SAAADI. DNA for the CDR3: TGCGCCAGCAGTGAGAGGGTGGTCTATGGCTACACCTTC. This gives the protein CASSERVVYGYTF.

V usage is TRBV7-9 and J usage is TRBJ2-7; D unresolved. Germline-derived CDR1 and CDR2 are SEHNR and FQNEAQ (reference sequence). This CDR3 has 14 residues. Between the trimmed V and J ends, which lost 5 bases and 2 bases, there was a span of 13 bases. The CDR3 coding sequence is TGTGCCAGCAGCACCGGTCCCCCAGCCTACGAGCAGTACTTC. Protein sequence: CASSTGPPAYEQYF.

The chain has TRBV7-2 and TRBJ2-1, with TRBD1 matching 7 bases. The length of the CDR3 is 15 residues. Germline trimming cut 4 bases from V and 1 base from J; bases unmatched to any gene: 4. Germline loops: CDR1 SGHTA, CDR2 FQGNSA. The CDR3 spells CASSSPGQSYNEQFF. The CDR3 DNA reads TGTGCCAGCAGCTCCCCGGGACAGTCCTACAATGAGCAGTTCTTC.

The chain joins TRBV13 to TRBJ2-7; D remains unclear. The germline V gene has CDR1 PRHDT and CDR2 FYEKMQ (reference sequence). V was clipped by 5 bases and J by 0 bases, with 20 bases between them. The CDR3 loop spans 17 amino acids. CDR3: CASSLPPAGFNSYEQYF. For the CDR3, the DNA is TGTGCCAGCAGCCTACCCCCCGCAGGCTTCAACTCCTACGAGCAGTACTTC.

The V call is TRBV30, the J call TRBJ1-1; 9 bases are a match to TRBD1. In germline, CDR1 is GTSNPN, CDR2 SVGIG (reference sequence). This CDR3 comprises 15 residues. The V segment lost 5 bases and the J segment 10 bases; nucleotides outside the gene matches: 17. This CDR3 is CAWGRDRANYRGAFF. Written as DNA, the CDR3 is TGTGCCTGGGGCCGGGACAGGGCCAACTATAGGGGAGCTTTCTTT.

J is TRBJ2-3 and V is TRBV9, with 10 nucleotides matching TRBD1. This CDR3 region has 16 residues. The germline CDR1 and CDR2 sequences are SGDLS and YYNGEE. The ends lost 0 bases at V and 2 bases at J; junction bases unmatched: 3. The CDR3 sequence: CASSVEGQGLTDTQYF. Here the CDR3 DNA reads TGTGCCAGCAGCGTAGAGGGACAGGGGCTCACAGATACGCAGTATTTT.

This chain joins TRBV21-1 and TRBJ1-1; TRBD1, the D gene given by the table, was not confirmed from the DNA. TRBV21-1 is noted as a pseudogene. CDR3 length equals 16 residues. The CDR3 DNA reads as TGTGCCAGCAGCAAAGGGCCCGGCAGGGGGAACACTGAAGCTTTCTTT. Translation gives CASSKGPGRGNTEAFF.

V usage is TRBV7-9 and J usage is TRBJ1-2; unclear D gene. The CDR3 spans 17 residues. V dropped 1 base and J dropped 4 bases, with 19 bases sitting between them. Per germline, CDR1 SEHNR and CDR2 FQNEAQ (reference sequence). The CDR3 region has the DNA TGTGCCAGCAGCTTAGGGGCCGAGGCCTTTAAATTCTATGGCTACACCTTC. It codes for CASSLGAEAFKFYGYTF.

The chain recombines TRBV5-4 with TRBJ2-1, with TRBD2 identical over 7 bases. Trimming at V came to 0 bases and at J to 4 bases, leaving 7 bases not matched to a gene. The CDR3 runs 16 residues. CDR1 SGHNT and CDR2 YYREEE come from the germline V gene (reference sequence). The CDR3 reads CASSLALADGYNEQFF. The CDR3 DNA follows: TGTGCCAGCAGCTTGGCGCTAGCGGACGGATACAATGAGCAGTTCTTC. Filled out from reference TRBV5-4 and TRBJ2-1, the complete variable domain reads ETGVTQSPTHLIKTRGQQVTLRCSSQSGHNTVSWYQQALGQGPQFIFQYYREEENGRGNFPPRFSGLQFPNYSSELNVNALELDDSALYLCASSLALADGYNEQFFGPGTRLTVL.